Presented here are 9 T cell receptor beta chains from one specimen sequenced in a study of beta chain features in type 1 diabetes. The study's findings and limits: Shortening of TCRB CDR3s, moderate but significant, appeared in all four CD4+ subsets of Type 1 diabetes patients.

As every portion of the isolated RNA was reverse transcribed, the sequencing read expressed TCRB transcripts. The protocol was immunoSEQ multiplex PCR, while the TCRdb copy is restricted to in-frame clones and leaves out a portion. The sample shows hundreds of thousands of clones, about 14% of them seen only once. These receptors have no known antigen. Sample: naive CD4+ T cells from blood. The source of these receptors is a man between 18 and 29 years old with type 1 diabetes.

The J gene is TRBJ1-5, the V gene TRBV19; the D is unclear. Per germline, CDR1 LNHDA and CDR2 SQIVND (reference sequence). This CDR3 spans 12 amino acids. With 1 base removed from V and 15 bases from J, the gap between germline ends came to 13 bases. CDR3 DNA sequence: TGTGCCAGTAGTATAGGTTCCCGCTCATGGCATTTT. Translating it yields CASSIGSRSWHF.

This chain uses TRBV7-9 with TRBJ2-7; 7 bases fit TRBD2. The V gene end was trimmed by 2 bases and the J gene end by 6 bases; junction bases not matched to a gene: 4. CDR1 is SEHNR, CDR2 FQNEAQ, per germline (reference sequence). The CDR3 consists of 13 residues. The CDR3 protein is CASSLSGNIEQYF. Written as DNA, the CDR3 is TGTGCCAGCAGCTTAAGCGGGAACATCGAGCAGTACTTC.

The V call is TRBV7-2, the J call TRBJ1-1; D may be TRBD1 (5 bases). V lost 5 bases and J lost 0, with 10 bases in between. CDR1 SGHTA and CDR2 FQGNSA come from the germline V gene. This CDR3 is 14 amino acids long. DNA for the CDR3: TGTGCCAGCAGCCCCGGACACTTGAACACTGAAGCTTTCTTT. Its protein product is CASSPGHLNTEAFF.

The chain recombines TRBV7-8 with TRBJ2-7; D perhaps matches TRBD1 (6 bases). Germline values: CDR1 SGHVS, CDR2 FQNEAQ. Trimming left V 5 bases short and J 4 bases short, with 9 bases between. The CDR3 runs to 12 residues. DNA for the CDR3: TGTGCCAGCAGCGTACAGGGTTACGAGCAGTACTTC. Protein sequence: CASSVQGYEQYF.

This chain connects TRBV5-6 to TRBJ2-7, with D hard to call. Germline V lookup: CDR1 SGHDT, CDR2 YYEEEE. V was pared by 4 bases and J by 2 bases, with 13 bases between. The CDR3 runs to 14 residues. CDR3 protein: CASSNRAPAYEQYF. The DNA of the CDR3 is TGTGCCAGCAGCAACCGGGCCCCGGCCTACGAGCAGTACTTC. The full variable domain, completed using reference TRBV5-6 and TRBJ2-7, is DAGVTQSPTHLIKTRGQQVTLRCSPKSGHDTVSWYQQALGQGPQFIFQYYEEEERQRGNFPDRFSGHQFPNYSSELNVNALLLGDSALYLCASSNRAPAYEQYFGPGTRLTVT.

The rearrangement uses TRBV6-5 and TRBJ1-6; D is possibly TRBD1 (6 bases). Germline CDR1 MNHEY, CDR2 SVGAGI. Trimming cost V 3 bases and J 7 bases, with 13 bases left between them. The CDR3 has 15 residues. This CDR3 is CASSYWGAGNSPLHF. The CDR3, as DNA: TGTGCCAGCAGTTATTGGGGGGCAGGAAATTCACCCCTCCACTTT.

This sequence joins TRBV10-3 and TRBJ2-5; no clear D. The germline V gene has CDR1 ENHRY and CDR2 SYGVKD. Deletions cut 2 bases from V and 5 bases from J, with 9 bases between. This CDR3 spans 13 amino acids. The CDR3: CAISEQSLETQYF. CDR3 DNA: TGTGCCATCAGTGAGCAATCGTTGGAGACCCAGTACTTC.

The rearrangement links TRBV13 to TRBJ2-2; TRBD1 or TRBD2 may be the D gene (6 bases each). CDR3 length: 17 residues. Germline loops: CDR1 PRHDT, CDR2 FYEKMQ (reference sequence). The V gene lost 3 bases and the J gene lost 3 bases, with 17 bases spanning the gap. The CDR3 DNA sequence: TGTGCCAGCAGCTTGGGGGCTCTCGGGAGAGACACCGGGGAGCTGTTTTTT. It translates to CASSLGALGRDTGELFF.

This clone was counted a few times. The CDR3 loop is CARSRAGSSSYEQYF. The CDR3 DNA reads as TGTGCCCGATCGCGGGCAGGGTCAAGCTCCTACGAGCAGTACTTC. This rearrangement joins TRBV30 to TRBJ2-7; D may be TRBD1 or TRBD2 (5 bases each). Germline CDR1 is GTSNPN and CDR2 is SVGIG (reference sequence). The CDR3 has 15 amino acids. Trimming removed 8 bases at V and 0 bases at J, with 20 bases between.